One TCR beta chain is described in this entry. Its antigen is unidentified. The sample is drawn from a study of CD8 T cells in Susac syndrome. Reverse transcription used roughly 0.5 to 1 ug RNA and random hexamers. Amplification of the TCR beta CDR3 was carried out by immunoSEQ multiplex PCR, which spanned a total of 54 Vbeta and 13 Jbeta segments. TCRdb passed the immunoSEQ multiplex PCR reads through MiXCR, listing each CDR3 protein once. The data contain roughly 200,000 distinct CDR3 sequences, approximately 95% of them singletons. Negative isolation yielded the CD8+ and CD4+ T cells, while FACS enriched the TEMRA cells. This CDR3 region has 15 residues. The V gene lost 1 base and the J gene lost 0 bases, with 7 bases spanning the gap. Study results and limitations: An acknowledgment was made by the study that its TCR sequencing and HLA analysis involved relatively few individuals.

The sample comprised CD8+ T cells from PBMCs. The chain employs TRBV12-3 or TRBV12-4 and TRBJ2-4, with D perhaps matching TRBD1 (6 bases). The clonotype originates from a human donor with multiple sclerosis. The CDR3 bases are TGTGCCAGCAGTTTAGAAGGGGGAGCCAAAAACATTCAGTACTTC. Protein: CASSLEGGAKNIQYF.